This TCR beta chain emerged from a study of Graves' ophthalmopathy and Graves' hyperthyroidism. This clonotype was counted at least ten times. Additional autoimmune diseases, uncontrolled infections, pregnancy or lactation disqualified patients. With 6 bases removed from V and 8 bases from J, the gap between germline ends came to 16 bases. CDR1 is DFQATT, CDR2 SNEGSKA, per germline (reference sequence). The CDR3 loop spans 12 amino acids. RNA transcripts served as template for amplifying TCR beta CDR3 sequences. An opening RT-PCR round employed HTBI primers and preceded a second-round multiplex PCR. TCRdb reprocessed the multiplex PCR reads via MiXCR and lists one record per CDR3 protein. The sample includes roughly 500,000 distinct CDR3 sequences, roughly 14% of them seen just once.

The sample was blood. V is TRBV20-1 and J is TRBJ1-2, with D maybe TRBD1 (6 bases). This TCR came from a woman aged 25-40 years with Graves' ophthalmopathy. The CDR3 protein is CSARGGPFGYTF. In nucleotides, the CDR3 is TGCAGTGCCCGGGGGGGCCCGTTCGGCTACACCTTC.